Presented here are 22 T cell receptor beta chains from one specimen sequenced in a study of blood T cell repertoires in COVID-19. The assay was immunoSEQ multiplex PCR, and TCRdb's table has in-frame clones only and misses some. This table has approximately 220,000 clones, more than 85% appearing once. Sequenced material: peripheral blood. The receptors stem from a man aged 35-49 years with acute or convalescent COVID-19.

The V and J genes are TRBV28 and TRBJ1-5; tentatively, D is TRBD1 (6 bases). CDR3 length: 15 amino acids. Trimming left V 3 bases short and J 3 bases short, with 12 bases between. The germline CDR1 and CDR2 sequences are MDHEN and SYDVKM. DNA for the CDR3: TGTGCCAGCAGTTTTTCGGGGGGCCTCAATCAGCCCCAGCATTTT. As protein: CASSFSGGLNQPQHF.

This chain joins TRBV5-1 and TRBJ1-3; TRBD1 matches 9 bases. The CDR3 extends over 16 amino acids. From germline, CDR1 is SGHRS and CDR2 YFSETQ. J gave up 4 bases and V 0 bases, and 5 bases lay outside the gene matches. The CDR3 nucleotides are TGCGCCAGCAGCTTGGACCTCGGGACAGGGGGAAACACCATATATTTT. It specifies CASSLDLGTGGNTIYF.

V is TRBV29-1 and J is TRBJ2-1, with a possible D match to TRBD2 (6 bases). The CDR3 has 15 amino acids. Germline V lookup: CDR1 SQVTM, CDR2 ANQGSEA. Trimming stripped 7 bases from V and 0 bases from J, with 16 bases between. The DNA of the CDR3 is TGCAGCGCCTCCTCTAGCGATCCCTCCTACAATGAGCAGTTCTTC. Amino acid sequence: CSASSSDPSYNEQFF.

V gene TRBV28 combines with J gene TRBJ2-1, with 9 bases aligning to TRBD2. CDR1 MDHEN and CDR2 SYDVKM come from the germline V gene. Trimming cost V 7 bases and J 4 bases; bases outside gene matches: 11. The CDR3 consists of 16 residues. For the CDR3, the DNA is TGTGCCAGCACCACCTTTGGGCGGGAGGGGTACAATGAGCAGTTCTTC. Protein product: CASTTFGREGYNEQFF. Combining the CDR3 with reference TRBV28 and TRBJ2-1 gives the whole variable domain DVKVTQSSRYLVKRTGEKVFLECVQDMDHENMFWYRQDPGLGLRLIYFSYDVKMKEKGDIPEGYSVSREKKERFSLILESASTNQTSMYLCASTTFGREGYNEQFFGPGTRLTVL.

The CDR3: CASSQPIYGQGQETQYF. CDR3 DNA: TGTGCCAGCAGTCAACCGATTTACGGACAGGGCCAAGAGACCCAGTACTTC. V gene TRBV2 combines with J gene TRBJ2-5; 8 nucleotides agree with TRBD1. The length of the CDR3 is 17 residues. Germline V lookup: CDR1 SNHLY, CDR2 FYNNEI. After removal of 5 bases from V and 1 base from J, the junction contained 12 bases not matched to a gene.

The chain combines TRBV19 with TRBJ2-1, with no clear D. Germline V gives CDR1 LNHDA, CDR2 SQIVND (reference sequence). V was shortened by 6 bases and J by 4 bases, with 7 bases between the two germline ends. This CDR3 is 12 amino acids long. CDR3 residues: CASSPLYNEQFF. The DNA for the CDR3 is TGTGCCAGTAGCCCCCTTTACAATGAGCAGTTCTTC.

V gene TRBV6-6 combines with J gene TRBJ1-1; 9 nucleotides line up with TRBD1. Germline assignment: CDR1 MNHNY and CDR2 SVGAGI (reference sequence). V lost 9 bases to trimming and J lost 3 bases; unmatched junction nucleotides: 14. CDR3 length equals 16 residues. In nucleotides, the CDR3 is TGTGCCAGTTCGGACAGGGGCCGCCGTTCGGACACTGAAGCTTTCTTT. Protein sequence: CASSDRGRRSDTEAFF.

The chain has TRBV4-1 and TRBJ2-5; no reliable D call. The V end lost 2 bases, the J end lost 7 bases, and 8 bases lay between the germline ends. The germline V gene has CDR1 MGHRA and CDR2 YSYEKL. CDR3 length equals 12 residues. The CDR3 loop is CASSQNLGTQYF. The CDR3 DNA follows: TGCGCCAGCAGCCAAAATCTCGGGACCCAGTACTTC.

The chain couples TRBV28 to TRBJ1-6; 9 nucleotides align to TRBD1. The CDR3 consists of 14 residues. Per the germline V gene, CDR1 is MDHEN and CDR2 is SYDVKM. V was pared by 3 bases and J by 9 bases, with 3 bases of the junction left unmatched. DNA for the CDR3: TGTGCCAGCAGTTTCACAGGGGGCACTTCACCCCTCCACTTT. This codes for CASSFTGGTSPLHF.

This clone turned up a few times. The chain uses TRBV2 and TRBJ1-5; D perhaps matches TRBD1 (5 bases). V gave up 4 bases and J gave up 1 base, with 14 bases separating them. From germline, CDR1 is SNHLY and CDR2 FYNNEI. The length of the CDR3 is 16 residues. CDR3 sequence (DNA): TGTGCCAGCAGTGGTGTTAGACAGAGGAGCAATCAGCCCCAGCATTTT. Translation gives CASSGVRQRSNQPQHF.

V usage is TRBV13 and J usage is TRBJ1-1; TRBD1 matches 10 bases. This CDR3 has 16 residues. V trimming: 5 bases; J trimming: 8 bases; junction bases outside the gene matches: 14. The germline V gene has CDR1 PRHDT and CDR2 FYEKMQ (reference sequence). The CDR3 loop is CASSLGQGVPDLEAFF. Written as DNA, the CDR3 is TGTGCCAGCAGCCTCGGACAGGGGGTTCCCGATTTGGAAGCTTTCTTT. The full variable domain, in which reference TRBV13 and TRBJ1-1 provide the parts outside the CDR3, is AAGVIQSPRHLIKEKRETATLKCYPIPRHDTVYWYQQGPGQDPQFLISFYEKMQSDKGSIPDRFSAQQFSDYHSELNMSSLELGDSALYFCASSLGQGVPDLEAFFGQGTRLTVV.

This chain connects TRBV7-2 to TRBJ2-7, with 8 nucleotides matching TRBD2. The J segment lost 3 bases and the V segment lost 3 bases, leaving 10 bases of the junction unmatched. CDR3 length: 16 amino acids. CDR1 is SGHTA, CDR2 FQGNSA, per germline. CDR3 DNA sequence: TGTGCCAGCAGCTTGGGTCTAGCGGGTCGGATCTACGAGCAGTACTTC. Protein sequence: CASSLGLAGRIYEQYF.

The chain links TRBV19 to TRBJ2-7; no reliable D call. Trimming stripped 3 bases from V and 2 bases from J, with 11 bases between. This CDR3 has 14 residues. CDR1 LNHDA and CDR2 SQIVND come from the germline V gene (reference sequence). The CDR3 nucleotides read TGTGCCAGTAGTATGATCAACAGTGCCTACGAGCAGTACTTC. Translating it yields CASSMINSAYEQYF. Combining the CDR3 with reference TRBV19 and TRBJ2-7 gives the whole variable domain DGGITQSPKYLFRKEGQNVTLSCEQNLNHDAMYWYRQDPGQGLRLIYYSQIVNDFQKGDIAEGYSVSREKKESFPLTVTSAQKNPTAFYLCASSMINSAYEQYFGPGTRLTVT.

The chain employs TRBV28 and TRBJ1-4, with D maybe TRBD1 (6 bases). V lost 8 bases and J lost 2, with 12 bases in between. Germline CDR1 reads MDHEN; CDR2 reads SYDVKM. The CDR3 totals 14 residues. The CDR3 DNA is TGTGCCAGCGGGGGCCCCGGGACTAATGAAAAACTGTTTTTT. Translated: CASGGPGTNEKLFF.

The chain is built from TRBV7-8 and TRBJ2-3; D is possibly TRBD2 (5 bases). V lost 6 bases, J lost 8 bases, and 21 bases lay in between. In germline, CDR1 is SGHVS, CDR2 FQNEAQ. The CDR3 runs to 15 residues. The CDR3 protein is CASSRTFGVVVTQYF. Here the CDR3 DNA reads TGTGCCAGCAGTCGGACTTTCGGCGTCGTGGTTACGCAGTATTTT.

This clone was seen a single time. This chain links TRBV5-1 with TRBJ2-7, with 13 bases aligning to TRBD2. The CDR3 contains 17 residues. V shed 4 bases and J 1 base; nucleotides not matched to a gene: 8. Germline V gene data show CDR1 as SGHRS and CDR2 as YFSETQ. The CDR3 spells CASSRGLAGQGSYEQYF. Written as DNA, the CDR3 is TGCGCCAGCAGCAGGGGACTAGCGGGACAGGGATCCTACGAGCAGTACTTC.

The chain carries TRBV6-2 or TRBV6-3 and TRBJ2-3, with D perhaps matching TRBD1 (5 bases). V lost 5 bases, J lost 6 bases, and 9 bases lay in between. This CDR3 has 12 residues. Per the germline V gene, CDR1 is MNHEY and CDR2 is SVGEGT. DNA for the CDR3: TGTGCCAGCAGTCAATCAGGGGATACGCAGTATTTT. This sequence encodes CASSQSGDTQYF.

The rearrangement uses TRBV5-6 and TRBJ2-5; a possible D gene is TRBD2 (5 bases). Germline V CDR1 and CDR2: SGHDT, YYEEEE. V lost 4 bases and J lost 5, with 15 bases in between. The CDR3 contains 14 residues. The CDR3 here is CASSHSHGGETQYF. Written as DNA, the CDR3 is TGTGCCAGCAGCCATTCCCACGGCGGGGAGACCCAGTACTTC.

In DNA form, the CDR3 reads TGTGCCAGTAGTATCTTAGCTAGCGGGAATATCAATGAGCAGTTCTTC. It specifies CASSILASGNINEQFF. The V gene is TRBV19, the J gene TRBJ2-1, with 9 bases that match TRBD2. CDR1 and CDR2 (germline): LNHDA, SQIVND (reference sequence). V was pared by 3 bases and J by 6 bases, with 9 bases of the junction left unmatched. CDR3 length: 16 amino acids.

The rearrangement joins TRBV29-1 to TRBJ2-2; D uncertain. V shed 6 bases and J shed 3 bases, with 8 bases lying between them. Germline assignment: CDR1 SQVTM and CDR2 ANQGSEA. CDR3 length: 12 amino acids. The CDR3 DNA follows: TGCAGCGTACACGCGGACACCGGGGAGCTGTTTTTT. It yields the protein CSVHADTGELFF.

The chain recombines TRBV5-1 with TRBJ1-6; unclear D gene. CDR3 length equals 15 residues. CDR1 SGHRS and CDR2 YFSETQ come from the germline V gene. Trimming pared 0 bases from V and 10 bases from J, leaving 14 bases between. CDR3 sequence reads: CASSLVGEGGSPLHF. The CDR3 nucleotides are TGCGCCAGCAGCTTGGTCGGGGAGGGAGGCTCACCCCTCCACTTT.

CDR3 in amino acids: CASSPDRGSNEKLFF. CDR3 sequence (DNA): TGTGCCAGCAGTCCTGACAGGGGGTCTAATGAAAAACTGTTTTTT. This chain uses TRBV7-9 with TRBJ1-4, with 9 bases lining up with TRBD1. Germline assignment: CDR1 SEHNR and CDR2 FQNEAQ (reference sequence). With 6 bases clipped from V and 3 bases from J, the junction kept 5 bases outside the gene matches. The CDR3 has 15 residues. The whole variable domain, filled in from reference TRBV7-9 and TRBJ1-4, reads DTGVSQNPRHKITKRGQNVTFRCDPISEHNRLYWYRQTLGQGPEFLTYFQNEAQLEKSRLLSDRFSAERPKGSFSTLEIQRTEQGDSAMYLCASSPDRGSNEKLFFGSGTQLSVL.